A single TCR beta chain is shown here with its context. Its specificity is unknown. The sample belongs to a study of cytomegalovirus exposure and HLA in healthy donors. The germline V and J ends were trimmed by 9 bases and 2 bases, with 10 bases remaining between them. The CDR3 covers 12 residues. Germline V gene lookup returns CDR1 ENHRY and CDR2 SYGVKD. Study-level findings and limits: In vitro confirmation showed three CMV-associated chains to be CMV antigen specific.

The PCR contained 60 Vbeta and 13 Jbeta primers. Authors' analysis steps: In a later analysis, roughly 86 million unique TCR beta chains included roughly 11 million shared by two or more donors. TCRdb's table, derived via immunoSEQ multiplex PCR, lists solely in-frame clones and lacks some. V and J calls and clone size come straight from that table; D and trimming were deduced from the DNA. Here the sample spans some 140,000 clones, around 77% being singletons. What was sequenced was PBMCs. V gene TRBV10-3 combines with J gene TRBJ2-5; D is perhaps TRBD2 (6 bases). The sequence was collected from a man over 45 in good health and CMV-seronegative. Written as DNA, the CDR3 is TGTGCCATAGGGCGGGGACAAGAGACCCAGTACTTC. Residues: CAIGRGQETQYF.